The 30 T cell receptor beta chains below come from one sample, sequenced in a study of shared clonotypes between healthy human individuals. Sequencing was performed with immunoSEQ multiplex PCR; in TCRdb, only in-frame clones are kept and a portion is missing. The data show 2 million to 2.5 million clones, roughly 93% seen once. Sequencing was carried out using naive CD4+ T cells from PBMCs. As to subset: CD45RA+ positively selected. The receptors shown here come from a man between 18 and 35 years old in good health. Some clones in this sample may be carry-over from other donors' samples.

This chain connects TRBV11-2 to TRBJ2-3; D possibly corresponds to TRBD2 (6 bases). Germline loops: CDR1 SGHAT, CDR2 FQNNGV. This CDR3 contains 14 residues. The V end was cut by 2 bases, the J end by 10 bases, with 16 bases between. The CDR3 reads CASSLLAAESPQYF. CDR3 coding DNA: TGTGCCAGCAGCTTATTAGCGGCTGAATCCCCGCAGTATTTT.

This chain links TRBV6-6 with TRBJ2-1; TRBD2 aligns across 13 bases. CDR1 is MNHNY, CDR2 SVGAGI, per germline (reference sequence). CDR3 length: 14 residues. The V and J ends lost 2 bases and 15 bases, in that order; junction bases with no gene match: 7. The CDR3 is CASSYTGTSGIRFF. CDR3 nucleotide sequence: TGTGCCAGCAGTTACACGGGGACTAGCGGGATTCGGTTCTTC.

This chain joins TRBV7-8 and TRBJ2-1; no reliable D call. CDR1 is SGHVS, CDR2 FQNEAQ, per germline. This CDR3 comprises 14 residues. V was pared by 5 bases and J by 6 bases, with 14 bases between. CDR3 nucleotide sequence: TGTGCCAGCAGCACAAGCTGGACCACCAATGAGCAGTTCTTC. Encoded protein: CASSTSWTTNEQFF.

The J gene is TRBJ1-1, the V gene TRBV6-6; D perhaps matches TRBD1 (6 bases). CDR1 is MNHNY and CDR2 is SVGAGI in the germline V gene (reference sequence). Trimming left V 6 bases short and J 3 bases short, with 20 bases between. This CDR3 has 16 amino acids. CDR3 in amino acids: CASSHHKSGADTEAFF. CDR3 DNA: TGTGCCAGCAGCCACCACAAATCGGGGGCGGACACTGAAGCTTTCTTT.

This rearrangement joins TRBV4-2 to TRBJ1-2, with D possibly matching TRBD1 (5 bases). This CDR3 is built from 17 residues. Germline assignment: CDR1 LGHNA and CDR2 YNFKEQ. V was pared by 3 bases and J by 2 bases, with 19 bases between. The CDR3 protein is CASSQGPGLALNYGYTF. As DNA, the CDR3 is TGTGCCAGCAGCCAGGGCCCAGGGCTGGCCCTGAACTATGGCTACACCTTC.

Worth noting for this clone: The same CDR3 is also encoded by other DNA sequences in this sample. This chain links TRBV2 with TRBJ2-3; D gene uncertain. This CDR3 has 12 residues. Per germline, CDR1 SNHLY and CDR2 FYNNEI. Trimming stripped 6 bases from V and 2 bases from J, with 6 bases between. The CDR3 bases are TGTGCCAGCAGGGGGTCCACAGATACGCAGTATTTT. Amino acid sequence: CASRGSTDTQYF.

V is TRBV11-2 and J is TRBJ1-1, with 9 bases lining up with TRBD1. Unmatched junction bases numbered 5, after V lost 4 bases and J lost 5 bases. CDR1 is SGHAT, CDR2 FQNNGV, per germline. This CDR3 has 14 amino acids. The CDR3 region is CASSSTGGRTEAFF. The CDR3 DNA reads as TGTGCCAGCAGCTCCACAGGGGGCCGGACTGAAGCTTTCTTT. Full variable domain (missing parts from reference TRBV11-2 and TRBJ1-1): EAGVAQSPRYKIIEKRQSVAFWCNPISGHATLYWYQQILGQGPKLLIQFQNNGVVDDSQLPKDRFSAERLKGVDSTLKIQPAKLEDSAVYLCASSSTGGRTEAFFGQGTRLTVV.

The chain has TRBV9 and TRBJ2-3, with D perhaps matching TRBD2 (5 bases). The CDR3 is 16 residues long. V was shortened by 0 bases and J by 0 bases, with 11 bases between the two germline ends. Germline V gene lookup returns CDR1 SGDLS and CDR2 YYNGEE. CDR3 coding DNA: TGTGCCAGCAGCGTAGAGGCGGGTGCTAGCACAGATACGCAGTATTTT. This codes for CASSVEAGASTDTQYF.

The chain recombines TRBV4-3 with TRBJ2-2; 12 bases are a match to TRBD2. V lost 5 bases, J lost 5 bases, and 6 bases stayed unmatched. Looked up from germline, CDR1 is LGHNA and CDR2 is YSLEER. The CDR3 loop spans 16 amino acids. Written as DNA, the CDR3 is TGCGCCAGCAGCGCGCGACTAGCGGGAGATACCGGGGAGCTGTTTTTT. Protein: CASSARLAGDTGELFF.

V gene TRBV10-3 combines with J gene TRBJ2-7, with D unclear. The CDR3 covers 14 residues. V lost 0 bases and J lost 6, with 12 bases in between. Looked up from germline, CDR1 is ENHRY and CDR2 is SYGVKD. As DNA, the CDR3 is TGTGCCATCAGTGAGTCGAAAACTGCCCTCGAGCAGTACTTC. Amino acids: CAISESKTALEQYF.

In DNA form, the CDR3 reads TGTGCCTGGAGGGATCAGCCGAACACTGAAGCTTTCTTT. The encoded protein is CAWRDQPNTEAFF. The rearrangement uses TRBV30 and TRBJ1-1; unclear D gene. Germline V gives CDR1 GTSNPN, CDR2 SVGIG (reference sequence). The ends were cut back, 3 bases at V and 1 base at J, with 9 bases in the middle. The CDR3 loop spans 13 amino acids.

Points on this clone: Additional DNA sequences in this sample encode the identical CDR3. The rearrangement joins TRBV5-1 to TRBJ2-7; D is undetermined. This CDR3 region has 12 residues. The germline gives CDR1 SGHRS, CDR2 YFSETQ. The V end was cut by 0 bases, the J end by 4 bases, with 5 bases between. The CDR3 here is CASSLDGYEQYF. The CDR3 bases are TGCGCCAGCAGCTTGGATGGGTACGAGCAGTACTTC.

The sample holds a few counts of this clone. This chain links TRBV5-1 with TRBJ2-7; TRBD1 is a possible D gene (5 bases). Germline values: CDR1 SGHRS, CDR2 YFSETQ. Trimming shortened V by 5 bases and J by 0 bases, and 12 bases separated the two germline ends. The CDR3 is 14 amino acids. DNA for the CDR3: TGCGCCAGCAGTATACAGGCGAGCTCCTACGAGCAGTACTTC. It codes for CASSIQASSYEQYF.

The chain joins TRBV6-5 to TRBJ2-7; maybe TRBD1 (6 bases). This CDR3 is 14 amino acids long. The germline V and J ends were trimmed by 2 bases and 1 base, with 9 bases remaining between them. Germline V lookup: CDR1 MNHEY, CDR2 SVGAGI. The CDR3 sequence: CASSYQDRSYEQYF. The DNA of the CDR3 is TGTGCCAGCAGTTACCAGGACAGATCCTACGAGCAGTACTTC.

This chain links TRBV18 with TRBJ1-1; TRBD1 matches 8 bases. With V trimmed by 0 bases and J by 6 bases, 6 bases remained unmatched. Germline V CDR1 and CDR2: KGHSH, LQKENI. The CDR3 consists of 15 residues. The DNA of the CDR3 is TGTGCCAGCTCACCACCAACAGGGGGATTAGCTGAAGCTTTCTTT. Amino acid sequence: CASSPPTGGLAEAFF.

The chain links TRBV5-6 to TRBJ2-2, with TRBD2 matching over 7 bases. Germline V CDR1 and CDR2: SGHDT, YYEEEE. The CDR3 length is 18 residues. J was trimmed by 0 bases and V by 0 bases; bases with no gene match: 8. This chain's CDR3 is CASSLVSAGAANTGELFF. In nucleotides, the CDR3 is TGTGCCAGCAGCTTGGTATCGGCGGGAGCGGCGAACACCGGGGAGCTGTTTTTT.

The chain couples TRBV7-9 to TRBJ2-1; 9 nucleotides agree with TRBD2. The V segment lost 1 base and the J segment 2 bases; nucleotides outside the gene matches: 3. Germline CDR1 and CDR2: SEHNR and FQNEAQ (reference sequence). The CDR3 contains 16 residues. CDR3 residues: CASSLGSGRPYNEQFF. CDR3 sequence (DNA): TGTGCCAGCAGCTTAGGGAGCGGGAGGCCCTACAATGAGCAGTTCTTC.

J is TRBJ2-3 and V is TRBV7-9; possibly TRBD2 for D (5 bases). This CDR3 has 15 residues. V lost 1 base to trimming and J lost 2 bases, with 10 bases between them. CDR1 and CDR2 from the germline V gene are SEHNR and FQNEAQ (reference sequence). CDR3 amino acids: CASSLGFGNTDTQYF. The CDR3 DNA sequence: TGTGCCAGCAGCTTAGGGTTCGGGAACACAGATACGCAGTATTTT.

V gene TRBV6-1 combines with J gene TRBJ1-1, with TRBD1 matching over 8 bases. Germline lookup yields CDR1 MNHNS and CDR2 SASEGT. J lost 6 bases, V lost 7 bases, and 7 bases had no gene match. This CDR3 is 13 amino acids long. In DNA form, the CDR3 reads TGTGCCAGCACCCTAACACAGGGGGCTGAAGCTTTCTTT. This sequence encodes CASTLTQGAEAFF.

The rearrangement uses TRBV6-1 and TRBJ2-2, with 8 bases fitting TRBD2. Trimming cost V 6 bases and J 5 bases; bases outside gene matches: 5. The CDR3 is 14 amino acids. Per the germline V gene, CDR1 is MNHNS and CDR2 is SASEGT. CDR3 sequence: CASRAGGETGELFF. The CDR3 DNA reads TGTGCCAGCAGGGCCGGGGGGGAAACCGGGGAGCTGTTTTTT.

The rearrangement joins TRBV28 to TRBJ1-2, with a weak D call TRBD1 (5 bases). Trimming cost V 5 bases and J 8 bases, with 18 bases left between them. The CDR3 is made up of 14 amino acids. Germline-derived CDR1 and CDR2 are MDHEN and SYDVKM. The CDR3 bases are TGTGCCAGCAGTAGACCCGGGACGACGGAGGGCTACACCTTC. As protein: CASSRPGTTEGYTF.

In its sample, this clone was seen once. The V and J genes are TRBV13 and TRBJ2-1; 11 bases line up with TRBD2. Trimming took 2 bases from V and 12 from J; bases not matched to a gene: 9. This CDR3 is 15 amino acids long. Per germline, CDR1 PRHDT and CDR2 FYEKMQ (reference sequence). CDR3 protein: CASSLNVAGGPPQFF. The CDR3 nucleotides are TGTGCCAGCAGCTTAAATGTAGCGGGAGGGCCTCCGCAGTTCTTC. Supplemented by reference TRBV13 and TRBJ2-1, the full variable domain reads AAGVIQSPRHLIKEKRETATLKCYPIPRHDTVYWYQQGPGQDPQFLISFYEKMQSDKGSIPDRFSAQQFSDYHSELNMSSLELGDSALYFCASSLNVAGGPPQFFGPGTRLTVL.

This chain links TRBV28 with TRBJ1-1; TRBD1 aligns across 7 bases. Germline assignment: CDR1 MDHEN and CDR2 SYDVKM. The CDR3 is made up of 11 amino acids. After removal of 10 bases from V and 3 bases from J, the junction contained 2 bases not matched to a gene. CDR3 residues: CAIQGDTEAFF. Here the CDR3 DNA reads TGTGCCATCCAGGGGGACACTGAAGCTTTCTTT.

The chain recombines TRBV29-1 with TRBJ2-1, with D tentatively TRBD1 (5 bases). The CDR3 has 15 amino acids. V lost 3 bases to trimming and J lost 0 bases, with 12 bases between them. Germline values: CDR1 SQVTM, CDR2 ANQGSEA. The CDR3 nucleotides read TGCAGCGTTGACCCGCGACAGAGCTCCTACAATGAGCAGTTCTTC. Its protein product is CSVDPRQSSYNEQFF.

The J gene is TRBJ1-1, the V gene TRBV10-2; 9 bases map to TRBD1. V shed 6 bases, J shed 4 bases, and the junction held 6 bases outside the gene matches. There are 14 residues in the CDR3. The germline CDR1 and CDR2 sequences are WSHSY and SAAADI. CDR3 amino acids: CASSAGTGPTEAFF. The CDR3 region has the DNA TGCGCCAGCAGCGCCGGGACAGGGCCCACTGAAGCTTTCTTT.

CDR3 sequence reads: CASSPGDIFFGANVLTF. CDR3 coding DNA: TGCGCCAGCAGCCCAGGGGACATCTTTTTTGGGGCCAACGTCCTGACTTTC. V gene TRBV5-1 combines with J gene TRBJ2-6; perhaps TRBD1 as D (6 bases). V shed 4 bases and J shed 3 bases, with 17 bases lying between them. CDR3 size: 17 residues. CDR1 is SGHRS and CDR2 is YFSETQ in the germline V gene.

The chain has TRBV5-1 and TRBJ2-1, with D possibly being TRBD2 (6 bases). CDR1 is SGHRS, CDR2 YFSETQ, per germline. The CDR3 extends over 16 amino acids. The ends were cut back, 4 bases at V and 4 bases at J, with 18 bases in the middle. The DNA for the CDR3 is TGCGCCAGCAGCCCTATCGGGAGCAGCCTATACAATGAGCAGTTCTTC. As protein: CASSPIGSSLYNEQFF. Full variable domain (rest looked up from reference TRBV5-1 and TRBJ2-1): KAGVTQTPRYLIKTRGQQVTLSCSPISGHRSVSWYQQTPGQGLQFLFEYFSETQRNKGNFPGRFSGRQFSNSRSEMNVSTLELGDSALYLCASSPIGSSLYNEQFFGPGTRLTVL.

CDR3 protein: CASSTAGGSTEAFF. The CDR3 DNA reads as TGTGCCAGCAGCACCGCAGGGGGTAGCACTGAAGCTTTCTTT. The chain joins TRBV7-9 to TRBJ1-1; 7 bases align to TRBD1. The CDR3 sequence is 14 residues long. The V and J ends lost 5 bases and 4 bases, in that order; junction bases with no gene match: 7. Germline V gives CDR1 SEHNR, CDR2 FQNEAQ (reference sequence).

The chain combines TRBV7-9 with TRBJ2-7, with D maybe TRBD1 (7 bases). The CDR3 length is 13 residues. Germline V gene sequence: CDR1 SEHNR, CDR2 FQNEAQ (reference sequence). With 6 bases removed from V and 5 bases from J, the gap between germline ends came to 14 bases. CDR3 residues: CASRDRRGDEQYF. The CDR3 bases are TGTGCCAGCAGGGACAGGCGGGGAGACGAGCAGTACTTC. Full variable domain (rest looked up from reference TRBV7-9 and TRBJ2-7): DTGVSQNPRHKITKRGQNVTFRCDPISEHNRLYWYRQTLGQGPEFLTYFQNEAQLEKSRLLSDRFSAERPKGSFSTLEIQRTEQGDSAMYLCASRDRRGDEQYFGPGTRLTVT.

This rearrangement joins TRBV6-4 to TRBJ1-1; a possible D gene is TRBD1 (6 bases). V was cut by 3 bases and J by 8 bases, with 19 bases left in between. Germline CDR1 is MRHNA and CDR2 is SNTAGT. This CDR3 is 15 amino acids long. The CDR3 is CASSDDPTGQREAFF. The CDR3 bases are TGTGCCAGCAGTGATGACCCGACAGGCCAAAGGGAAGCTTTCTTT.